The 24 T cell receptor beta chains in this list originate from one sample, sequenced in a study of blood T cell repertoires in COVID-19. The data were produced by immunoSEQ multiplex PCR, yet TCRdb's version contains in-frame clones alone and is incomplete. The table shows about 160,000 clones, with more than 75% occurring only once. Specimen: PBMCs or T cells enriched from blood (not recorded which). The receptor source for this set is a woman in her 50s who had recovered from COVID-19.

V and J are TRBV6-5 and TRBJ1-4, with D tentatively TRBD1 (5 bases). Germline assignment: CDR1 MNHEY and CDR2 SVGAGI. The CDR3 is made up of 16 amino acids. Deletions cut 0 bases from V and 6 bases from J, with 14 bases between. The CDR3 DNA follows: TGTGCCAGCAGTTACTCGTTGGGGGGTGGGGATGAAAAACTGTTTTTT. Protein sequence: CASSYSLGGGDEKLFF.

The chain carries TRBV11-2 and TRBJ2-5; 7 bases are shared with TRBD1. The trim removed 3 bases at V and 2 bases at J, leaving 9 bases unmatched. Germline V gene sequence: CDR1 SGHAT, CDR2 FQNNGV. This CDR3 has 16 residues. CDR3 region: CASSLGSGTEQETQYF. In DNA, the CDR3 is TGTGCCAGCAGCTTGGGATCCGGGACAGAACAAGAGACCCAGTACTTC.

The genes are TRBV9 and TRBJ2-7; D perhaps matches TRBD2 (5 bases). V was cut by 0 bases and J by 6 bases, with 13 bases left in between. The length of the CDR3 is 14 residues. The germline V gene has CDR1 SGDLS and CDR2 YYNGEE. In DNA, the CDR3 is TGTGCCAGCAGCGTAGCCAGCGGACTGTCCGAGCAGTACTTC. It translates to CASSVASGLSEQYF.

This clone appeared a single time. The J gene is TRBJ2-1, the V gene TRBV6-5; 10 bases match TRBD2. Germline CDR1 MNHEY, CDR2 SVGAGI. The CDR3 length is 15 residues. Unmatched junction bases numbered 3, after V lost 0 bases and J lost 7 bases. The CDR3 coding sequence is TGTGCCAGCAGTTACTCAGAACTAGCGGGGAATGAGCAGTTCTTC. This gives the protein CASSYSELAGNEQFF.

The chain has TRBV6-2 or TRBV6-3 and TRBJ2-3, with D unresolved. Germline V gene lookup returns CDR1 MNHEY and CDR2 SVGEGT. V lost 4 bases and J lost 6, with 11 bases in between. CDR3 length: 13 amino acids. The CDR3, as DNA: TGTGCCAGCAGTTTCCCCTTAACTGATACGCAGTATTTT. Protein sequence: CASSFPLTDTQYF.

V usage is TRBV5-1 and J usage is TRBJ2-2; a possible D gene is TRBD2 (6 bases). This CDR3 has 16 amino acids. V gave up 5 bases and J gave up 2 bases, with 16 bases separating them. Germline CDR1 SGHRS, CDR2 YFSETQ. The CDR3 reads CASSWAGGTNTGELFF. CDR3 coding DNA: TGCGCCAGCAGTTGGGCGGGCGGGACTAACACCGGGGAGCTGTTTTTT.

The chain employs TRBV7-3 and TRBJ2-1; 7 nucleotides line up with TRBD1. J lost 6 bases, V lost 1 base, and 9 bases had no gene match. Per the germline V gene, CDR1 is SGHTA and CDR2 is FQGTGA. This CDR3 region has 16 residues. The CDR3 is CASSLIPGTVFNEQFF. The CDR3 coding sequence is TGTGCCAGCAGCTTAATTCCCGGGACAGTTTTCAATGAGCAGTTCTTC.

The chain combines TRBV4-1 with TRBJ1-6; D uncertain. The CDR3 has 18 residues. V lost 0 bases and J 4 bases, leaving 16 bases between the germline ends. Germline V gene data show CDR1 as MGHRA and CDR2 as YSYEKL. In DNA, the CDR3 is TGCGCCAGCAGCCAAGATACTAAGGCCGTAAATTATAATTCACCCCTCCACTTT. It is translated as CASSQDTKAVNYNSPLHF.

V usage is TRBV7-3 and J usage is TRBJ2-5; 7 bases agree with TRBD2. With V trimmed by 0 bases and J by 1 base, 2 bases remained unmatched. CDR1 and CDR2 from the germline V gene are SGHTA and FQGTGA. This CDR3 contains 15 residues. The CDR3 loop is CASSLTSGSQETQYF. The CDR3 DNA reads TGTGCCAGCAGCTTAACTAGCGGGTCCCAAGAGACCCAGTACTTC.

The chain joins TRBV6-4 to TRBJ2-3, with 13 bases lining up with TRBD2. With 6 bases clipped from V and 4 bases from J, the junction kept 10 bases outside the gene matches. Looked up from germline, CDR1 is MRHNA and CDR2 is SNTAGT. The CDR3 loop spans 17 amino acids. CDR3 bases: TGTGCCAGCAGCAACCCGGGACTAGCGGGGAAGGCAGATACGCAGTATTTT. This sequence encodes CASSNPGLAGKADTQYF.

The chain couples TRBV4-2 to TRBJ2-5; 7 bases map to TRBD2. The germline V gene encodes CDR1 LGHNA and CDR2 YNFKEQ. The CDR3 contains 13 residues. V dropped 1 base and J dropped 4; count of bases not matched to a gene: 0. CDR3 nucleotide sequence: TGTGCCAGCAGCCAAGGACTAGCAGAGACCCAGTACTTC. It specifies CASSQGLAETQYF.

The chain carries TRBV19 and TRBJ2-7; 11 bases map to TRBD2. This CDR3 has 15 amino acids. CDR1 is LNHDA and CDR2 is SQIVND in the germline V gene (reference sequence). V was clipped by 6 bases and J by 0 bases; unmatched bases: 4. The CDR3 DNA is TGTGCCAGTAGAAGCCTAGCGGGGGGCTCCTACGAGCAGTACTTC. Translating it yields CASRSLAGGSYEQYF.

This rearrangement joins TRBV6-2 or TRBV6-3 to TRBJ2-1, with 12 bases matching TRBD2. Trimming at V came to 1 base and at J to 7 bases, leaving 2 bases not matched to a gene. The CDR3 loop spans 15 amino acids. CDR1 MNHEY and CDR2 SVGEGT come from the germline V gene. This chain's CDR3 is CASSYWTSGENEQFF. The DNA of the CDR3 is TGTGCCAGCAGTTACTGGACTAGCGGGGAAAATGAGCAGTTCTTC.

The rearrangement uses TRBV6-5 and TRBJ2-2; the D is unclear. V was clipped by 6 bases and J by 1 base, with 12 bases between them. CDR3 length: 15 residues. Germline CDR1 and CDR2: MNHEY and SVGAGI. The CDR3 nucleotides are TGTGCCAGCAGACCGGAGAGTAGGAACACCGGGGAGCTGTTTTTT. Amino acid sequence: CASRPESRNTGELFF.

The chain recombines TRBV6-1 with TRBJ1-2; possible D gene TRBD1, 6 bases. The CDR3 contains 16 residues. Germline assignment: CDR1 MNHNS and CDR2 SASEGT. V was clipped by 4 bases and J by 4 bases, with 19 bases between them. CDR3 amino acids: CASSGTHRDRGYGYTF. The CDR3 coding sequence is TGTGCCAGCAGTGGGACTCACAGGGACCGCGGCTATGGCTACACCTTC.

The chain employs TRBV6-5 and TRBJ1-2, with a weak D call TRBD1 (6 bases). The CDR3 has 11 residues. Looked up from germline, CDR1 is MNHEY and CDR2 is SVGAGI. V was clipped by 7 bases and J by 8 bases, with 11 bases between them. The CDR3 sequence is CASKSGGGYTF. In DNA, the CDR3 is TGTGCCAGCAAGTCGGGGGGCGGCTACACCTTC.

The V call is TRBV5-8, the J call TRBJ1-1, with TRBD1 identical over 7 bases. V gave up 4 bases and J gave up 1 base; unmatched junction bases: 10. The CDR3 runs 16 residues. Per the germline V gene, CDR1 is SGHTS and CDR2 is YDEGEE. The CDR3 reads CASSLYRDSPNTEAFF. The DNA for the CDR3 is TGTGCCAGCAGCCTATACCGGGACAGCCCGAACACTGAAGCTTTCTTT.

The rearrangement joins TRBV11-2 to TRBJ2-3; 9 bases line up with TRBD2. The CDR3 loop spans 15 amino acids. The germline V gene encodes CDR1 SGHAT and CDR2 FQNNGV. The J segment lost 4 bases and the V segment lost 5 bases, leaving 7 bases of the junction unmatched. Here the CDR3 reads CASSPSAGGPDTQYF. The CDR3 DNA sequence: TGTGCCAGCAGCCCCTCCGCGGGGGGGCCAGATACGCAGTATTTT.

Only one count was recorded for this clone. The V call is TRBV15, the J call TRBJ2-7; TRBD2 matches 7 bases. Germline V gives CDR1 LNHNV, CDR2 YYDKDF (reference sequence). V was clipped by 1 base and J by 7 bases; unmatched bases: 10. The CDR3 covers 15 residues. In DNA form, the CDR3 reads TGTGCCACCAGCAGAGGGAGGGACTACGATCAGGAGCAGTACTTC. It is translated as CATSRGRDYDQEQYF.

The chain joins TRBV7-8 to TRBJ2-3; perhaps TRBD2 as D (5 bases). V lost 5 bases to trimming and J lost 5 bases, with 8 bases between them. This CDR3 comprises 12 residues. Germline CDR1 SGHVS, CDR2 FQNEAQ. For the CDR3, the DNA is TGTGCCAGCAGCCCGGCGGGAGATACGCAGTATTTT. Its protein is CASSPAGDTQYF.

The gene calls are TRBV7-9 and TRBJ1-6; 7 nucleotides align to TRBD1. Germline-derived CDR1 and CDR2 are SEHNR and FQNEAQ (reference sequence). V gave up 5 bases and J gave up 9 bases; unmatched junction bases: 16. The CDR3 sequence is 17 residues long. CDR3 loop: CASSPITPTGLPSPLHF. CDR3 in DNA: TGTGCCAGCAGCCCAATTACCCCGACAGGGTTGCCTTCACCCCTCCACTTT.

The rearrangement links TRBV4-2 to TRBJ2-1, with 10 bases matching TRBD2. Per the germline V gene, CDR1 is LGHNA and CDR2 is YNFKEQ. This CDR3 is built from 16 residues. The ends lost 0 bases at V and 10 bases at J; junction bases unmatched: 9. DNA for the CDR3: TGTGCCAGCAGCCAAGATCCTAGCGGGGGCCGCGGGGAGCAGTTCTTC. It is translated as CASSQDPSGGRGEQFF.

The V gene is TRBV6-1, the J gene TRBJ1-1; 7 nucleotides line up with TRBD1. The CDR3 contains 17 residues. V trimming: 2 bases; J trimming: 0 bases; junction bases outside the gene matches: 9. From germline, CDR1 is MNHNS and CDR2 SASEGT. In DNA form, the CDR3 reads TGTGCCAGCAGTGAAACGGGACAGATTATAATGAACACTGAAGCTTTCTTT. Amino acid sequence: CASSETGQIIMNTEAFF.

This rearrangement joins TRBV7-2 to TRBJ2-7; possibly TRBD1 for D (6 bases). The V end was cut by 1 base, the J end by 7 bases, with 17 bases between. From germline, CDR1 is SGHTA and CDR2 FQGNSA. The CDR3 is 15 amino acids. CDR3 nucleotide sequence: TGTGCCAGCAGCTTAGAATCTGGGGGCCTGCCTGAGCAGTACTTC. Translating gives CASSLESGGLPEQYF.